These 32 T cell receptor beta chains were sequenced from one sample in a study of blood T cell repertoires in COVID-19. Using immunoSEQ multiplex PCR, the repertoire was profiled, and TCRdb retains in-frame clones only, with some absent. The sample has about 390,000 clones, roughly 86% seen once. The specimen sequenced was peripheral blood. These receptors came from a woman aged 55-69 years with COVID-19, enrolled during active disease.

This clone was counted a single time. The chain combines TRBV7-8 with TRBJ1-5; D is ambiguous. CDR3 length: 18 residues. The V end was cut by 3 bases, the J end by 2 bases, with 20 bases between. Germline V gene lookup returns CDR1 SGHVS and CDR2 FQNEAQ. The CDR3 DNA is TGTGCCAGCAGCTTCCTTAGAAAGGCTAGAGTTGGCAATCAGCCCCAGCATTTT. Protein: CASSFLRKARVGNQPQHF.

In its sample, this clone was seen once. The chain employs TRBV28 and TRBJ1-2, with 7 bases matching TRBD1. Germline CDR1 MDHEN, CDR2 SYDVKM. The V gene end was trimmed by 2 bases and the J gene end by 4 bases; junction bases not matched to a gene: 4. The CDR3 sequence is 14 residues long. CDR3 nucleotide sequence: TGTGCCAGCAGTTTAGGCAGGGGGATCTATGGCTACACCTTC. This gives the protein CASSLGRGIYGYTF.

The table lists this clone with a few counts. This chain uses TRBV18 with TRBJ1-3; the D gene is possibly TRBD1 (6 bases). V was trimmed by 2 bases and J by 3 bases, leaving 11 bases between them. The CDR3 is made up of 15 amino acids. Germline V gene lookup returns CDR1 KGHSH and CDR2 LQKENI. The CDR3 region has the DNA TGTGCCAGCTCACCAAGTCGACAGGATGGAAACACCATATATTTT. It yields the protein CASSPSRQDGNTIYF. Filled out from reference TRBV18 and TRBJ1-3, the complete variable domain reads NAGVMQNPRHLVRRRGQEARLRCSPMKGHSHVYWYRQLPEEGLKFMVYLQKENIIDESGMPKERFSAEFPKEGPSILRIQQVVRGDSAAYFCASSPSRQDGNTIYFGEGSWLTVV.

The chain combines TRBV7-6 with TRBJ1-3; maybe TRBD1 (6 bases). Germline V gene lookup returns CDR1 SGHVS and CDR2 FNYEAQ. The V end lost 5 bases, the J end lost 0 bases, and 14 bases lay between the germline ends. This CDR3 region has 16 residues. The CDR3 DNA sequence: TGTGCCAGCAGCCCTAAGGGGACACCCTCTGGAAACACCATATATTTT. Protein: CASSPKGTPSGNTIYF.

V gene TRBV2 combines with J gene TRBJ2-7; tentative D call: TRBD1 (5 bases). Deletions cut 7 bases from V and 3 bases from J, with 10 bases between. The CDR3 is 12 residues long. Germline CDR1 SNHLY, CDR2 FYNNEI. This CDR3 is CASTYQGYEQYF. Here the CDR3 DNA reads TGTGCCAGCACCTACCAGGGCTACGAGCAGTACTTC.

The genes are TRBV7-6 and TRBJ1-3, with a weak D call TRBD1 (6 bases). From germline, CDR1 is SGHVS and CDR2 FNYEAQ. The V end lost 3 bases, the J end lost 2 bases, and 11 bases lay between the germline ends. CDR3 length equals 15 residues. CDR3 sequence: CASSLGTLTGNTIYF. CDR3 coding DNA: TGTGCCAGCAGCTTGGGGACACTTACTGGAAACACCATATATTTT. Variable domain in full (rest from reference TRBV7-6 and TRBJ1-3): GAGVSQSPRYKVTKRGQDVALRCDPISGHVSLYWYRQALGQGPEFLTYFNYEAQQDKSGLPNDRFSAERPEGSISTLTIQRTEQRDSAMYRCASSLGTLTGNTIYFGEGSWLTVV.

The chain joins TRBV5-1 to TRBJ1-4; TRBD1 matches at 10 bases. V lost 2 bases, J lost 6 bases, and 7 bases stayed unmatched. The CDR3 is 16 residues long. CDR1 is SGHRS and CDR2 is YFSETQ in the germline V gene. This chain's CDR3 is CASSFPWGTGDEKLFF. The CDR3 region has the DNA TGCGCCAGCAGCTTTCCATGGGGGACAGGGGATGAAAAACTGTTTTTT. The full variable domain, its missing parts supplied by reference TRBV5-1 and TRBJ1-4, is KAGVTQTPRYLIKTRGQQVTLSCSPISGHRSVSWYQQTPGQGLQFLFEYFSETQRNKGNFPGRFSGRQFSNSRSEMNVSTLELGDSALYLCASSFPWGTGDEKLFFGSGTQLSVL.

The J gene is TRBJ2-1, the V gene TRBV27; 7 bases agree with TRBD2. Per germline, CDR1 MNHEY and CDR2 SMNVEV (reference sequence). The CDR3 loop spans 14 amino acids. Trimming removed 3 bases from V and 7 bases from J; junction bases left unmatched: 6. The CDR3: CASSLGGSGNEQFF. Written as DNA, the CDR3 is TGTGCCAGCAGTTTGGGGGGGTCAGGGAATGAGCAGTTCTTC.

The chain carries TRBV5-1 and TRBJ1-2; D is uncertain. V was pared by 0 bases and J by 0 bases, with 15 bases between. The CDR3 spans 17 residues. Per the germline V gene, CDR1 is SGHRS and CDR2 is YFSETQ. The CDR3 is CASSLVVLGPANYGYTF. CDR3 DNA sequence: TGCGCCAGCAGCTTGGTTGTCTTGGGCCCGGCTAACTATGGCTACACCTTC.

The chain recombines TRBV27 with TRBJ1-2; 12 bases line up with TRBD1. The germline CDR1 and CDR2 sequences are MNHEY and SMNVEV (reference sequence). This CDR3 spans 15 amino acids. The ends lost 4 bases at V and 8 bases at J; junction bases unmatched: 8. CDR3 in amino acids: CASSSSGTGGAGYTF. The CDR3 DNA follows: TGTGCCAGCAGTTCTTCCGGGACAGGGGGCGCGGGCTACACCTTC.

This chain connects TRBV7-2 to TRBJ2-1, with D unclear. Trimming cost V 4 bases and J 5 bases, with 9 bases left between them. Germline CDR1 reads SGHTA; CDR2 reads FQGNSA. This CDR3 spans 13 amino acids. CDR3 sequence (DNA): TGTGCCAGCAGCTCCTTCCGGGACAATGAGCAGTTCTTC. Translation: CASSSFRDNEQFF.

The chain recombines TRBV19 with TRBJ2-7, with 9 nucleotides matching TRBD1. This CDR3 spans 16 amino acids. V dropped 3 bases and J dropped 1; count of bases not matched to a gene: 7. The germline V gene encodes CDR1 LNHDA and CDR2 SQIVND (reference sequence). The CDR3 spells CASSISPDRGSYEQYF. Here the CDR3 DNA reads TGTGCCAGTAGTATTTCGCCGGACAGGGGATCCTACGAGCAGTACTTC.

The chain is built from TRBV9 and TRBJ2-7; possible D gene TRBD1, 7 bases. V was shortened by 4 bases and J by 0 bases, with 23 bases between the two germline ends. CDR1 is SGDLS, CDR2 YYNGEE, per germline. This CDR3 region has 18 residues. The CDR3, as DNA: TGTGCCAGCAGCCCCCCCCCAGGAGGGGGCCATAGCTCCTACGAGCAGTACTTC. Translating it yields CASSPPPGGGHSSYEQYF. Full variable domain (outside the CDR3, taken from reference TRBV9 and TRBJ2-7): DSGVTQTPKHLITATGQRVTLRCSPRSGDLSVYWYQQSLDQGLQFLIQYYNGEERAKGNILERFSAQQFPDLHSELNLSSLELGDSALYFCASSPPPGGGHSSYEQYFGPGTRLTVT.

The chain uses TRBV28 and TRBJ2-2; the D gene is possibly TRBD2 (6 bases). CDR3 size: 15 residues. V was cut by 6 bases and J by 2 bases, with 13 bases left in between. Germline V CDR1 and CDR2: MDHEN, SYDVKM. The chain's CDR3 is CASSPPGGNTGELFF. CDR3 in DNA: TGTGCCAGCAGCCCTCCCGGGGGAAACACCGGGGAGCTGTTTTTT.

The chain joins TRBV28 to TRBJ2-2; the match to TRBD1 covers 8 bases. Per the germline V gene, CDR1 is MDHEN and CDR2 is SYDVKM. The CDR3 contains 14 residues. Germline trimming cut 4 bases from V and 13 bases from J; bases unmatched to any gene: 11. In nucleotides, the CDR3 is TGTGCCAGCAGTTCCCCGGACAGGGTGGGAGGGCTGTTTTTT. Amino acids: CASSSPDRVGGLFF. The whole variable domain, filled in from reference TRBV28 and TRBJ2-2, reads DVKVTQSSRYLVKRTGEKVFLECVQDMDHENMFWYRQDPGLGLRLIYFSYDVKMKEKGDIPEGYSVSREKKERFSLILESASTNQTSMYLCASSSPDRVGGLFFGEGSRLTVL.

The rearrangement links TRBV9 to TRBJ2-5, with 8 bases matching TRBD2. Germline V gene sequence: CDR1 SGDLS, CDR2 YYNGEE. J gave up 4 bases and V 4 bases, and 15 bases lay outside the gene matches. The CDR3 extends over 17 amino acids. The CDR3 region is CASSRVGGTSGRETQYF. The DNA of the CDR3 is TGTGCCAGCAGCCGGGTCGGGGGAACTAGCGGTCGAGAGACCCAGTACTTC.

CDR3 nucleotides: TGTGCCAGCAGTCCCGGGGTTCAGCCCCAGCATTTT. This codes for CASSPGVQPQHF. This sequence joins TRBV12-3 or TRBV12-4 and TRBJ1-5; D uncertain. This CDR3 is 12 amino acids long. Trimming stripped 5 bases from V and 6 bases from J, with 8 bases between.

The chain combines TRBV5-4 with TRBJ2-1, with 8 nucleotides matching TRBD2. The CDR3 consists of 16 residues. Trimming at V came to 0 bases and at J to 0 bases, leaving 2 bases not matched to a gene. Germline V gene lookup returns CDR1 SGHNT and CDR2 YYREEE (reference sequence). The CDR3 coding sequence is TGTGCCAGCAGCTTGGAGCGGGGGCCCTCCTACAATGAGCAGTTCTTC. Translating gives CASSLERGPSYNEQFF.

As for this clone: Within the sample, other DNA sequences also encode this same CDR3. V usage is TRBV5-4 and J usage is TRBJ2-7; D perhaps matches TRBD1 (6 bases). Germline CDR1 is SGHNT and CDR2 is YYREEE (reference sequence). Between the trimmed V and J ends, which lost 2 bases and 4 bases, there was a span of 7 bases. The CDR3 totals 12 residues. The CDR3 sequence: CASSLQGYEQYF. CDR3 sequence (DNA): TGTGCCAGCAGCTTACAGGGATACGAGCAGTACTTC.

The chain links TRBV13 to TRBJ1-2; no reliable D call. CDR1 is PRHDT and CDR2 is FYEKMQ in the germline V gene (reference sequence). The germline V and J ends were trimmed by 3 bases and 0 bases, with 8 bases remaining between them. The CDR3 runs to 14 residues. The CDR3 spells CASSFQATNYGYTF. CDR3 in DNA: TGTGCCAGCAGCTTTCAGGCTACTAACTATGGCTACACCTTC.

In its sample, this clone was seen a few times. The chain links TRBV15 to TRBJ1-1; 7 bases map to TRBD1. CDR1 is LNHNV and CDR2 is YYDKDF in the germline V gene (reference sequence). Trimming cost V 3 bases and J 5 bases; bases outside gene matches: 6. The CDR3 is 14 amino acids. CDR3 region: CATSRDRRGTEAFF. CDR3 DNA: TGTGCCACCAGCAGGGACAGGAGGGGGACTGAAGCTTTCTTT.

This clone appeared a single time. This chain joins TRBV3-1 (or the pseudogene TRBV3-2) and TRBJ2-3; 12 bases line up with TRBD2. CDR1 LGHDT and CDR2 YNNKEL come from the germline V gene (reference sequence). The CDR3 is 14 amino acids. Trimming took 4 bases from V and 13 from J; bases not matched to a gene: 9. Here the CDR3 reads CASSLGLAGSQEYF. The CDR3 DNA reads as TGTGCCAGCAGCCTCGGACTAGCGGGGAGTCAGGAGTATTTT.

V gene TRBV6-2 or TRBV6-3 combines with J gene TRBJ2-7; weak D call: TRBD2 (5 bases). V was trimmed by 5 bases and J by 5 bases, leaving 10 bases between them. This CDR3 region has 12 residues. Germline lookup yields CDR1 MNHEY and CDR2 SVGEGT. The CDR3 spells CASSTEGHEQYF. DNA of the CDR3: TGTGCCAGCAGTACCGAGGGTCACGAGCAGTACTTC.

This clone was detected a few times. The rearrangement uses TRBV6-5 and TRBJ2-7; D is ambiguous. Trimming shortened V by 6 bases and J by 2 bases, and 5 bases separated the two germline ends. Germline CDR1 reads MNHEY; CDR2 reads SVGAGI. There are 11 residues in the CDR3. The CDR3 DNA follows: TGTGCCAGCAGGTCAACCTACGAGCAGTACTTC. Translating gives CASRSTYEQYF.

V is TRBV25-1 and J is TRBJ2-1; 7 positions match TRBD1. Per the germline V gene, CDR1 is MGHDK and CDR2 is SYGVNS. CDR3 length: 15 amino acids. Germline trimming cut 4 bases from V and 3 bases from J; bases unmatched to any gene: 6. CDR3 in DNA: TGTGCCAGCAGTGTCTTAGGGGGCAACTACAATGAGCAGTTCTTC. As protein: CASSVLGGNYNEQFF.

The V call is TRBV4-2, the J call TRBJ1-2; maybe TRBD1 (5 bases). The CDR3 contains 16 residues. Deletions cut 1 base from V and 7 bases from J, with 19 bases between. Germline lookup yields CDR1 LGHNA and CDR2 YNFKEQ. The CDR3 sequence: CASSQVQGGVKGGYTF. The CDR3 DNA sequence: TGTGCCAGCAGCCAAGTCCAGGGAGGGGTGAAGGGTGGCTACACCTTC.

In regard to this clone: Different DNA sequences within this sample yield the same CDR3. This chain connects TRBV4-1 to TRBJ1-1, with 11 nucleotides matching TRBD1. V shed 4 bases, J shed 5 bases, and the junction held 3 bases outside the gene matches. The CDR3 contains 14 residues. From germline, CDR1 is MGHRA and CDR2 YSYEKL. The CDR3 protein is CASSRRDRGTEAFF. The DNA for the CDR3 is TGCGCCAGCAGCCGTAGGGACAGGGGGACTGAAGCTTTCTTT.

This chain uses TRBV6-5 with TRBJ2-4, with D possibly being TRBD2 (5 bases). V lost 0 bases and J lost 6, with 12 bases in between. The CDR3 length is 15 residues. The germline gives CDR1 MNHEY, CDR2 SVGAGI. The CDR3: CASSYSSVDSNIQYF. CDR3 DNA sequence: TGTGCCAGCAGTTACTCGAGCGTGGACTCAAACATTCAGTACTTC.

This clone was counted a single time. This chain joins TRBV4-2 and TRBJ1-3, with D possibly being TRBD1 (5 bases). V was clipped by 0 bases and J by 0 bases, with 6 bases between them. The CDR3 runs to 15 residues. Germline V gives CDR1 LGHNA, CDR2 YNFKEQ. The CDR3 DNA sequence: TGTGCCAGCAGCCAAGATCAGGGCTCTGGAAACACCATATATTTT. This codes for CASSQDQGSGNTIYF.

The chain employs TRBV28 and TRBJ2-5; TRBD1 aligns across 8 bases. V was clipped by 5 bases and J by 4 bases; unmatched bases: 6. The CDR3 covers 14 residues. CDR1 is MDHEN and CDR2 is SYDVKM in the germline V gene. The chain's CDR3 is CASSQTGAVETQYF. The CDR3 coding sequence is TGTGCCAGCAGTCAGACAGGGGCGGTAGAGACCCAGTACTTC.

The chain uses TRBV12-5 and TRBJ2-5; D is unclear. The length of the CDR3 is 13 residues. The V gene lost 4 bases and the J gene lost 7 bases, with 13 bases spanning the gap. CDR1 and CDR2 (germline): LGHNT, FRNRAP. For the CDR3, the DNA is TGTGCTAGTGGTTCCGAACGGGTTGCGACCCAGTACTTC. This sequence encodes CASGSERVATQYF. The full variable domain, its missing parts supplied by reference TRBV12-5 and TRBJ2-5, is DARVTQTPRHKVTEMGQEVTMRCQPILGHNTVFWYRQTMMQGLELLAYFRNRAPLDDSGMPKDRFSAEMPDATLATLKIQPSEPRDSAVYFCASGSERVATQYFGPGTRLLVL.

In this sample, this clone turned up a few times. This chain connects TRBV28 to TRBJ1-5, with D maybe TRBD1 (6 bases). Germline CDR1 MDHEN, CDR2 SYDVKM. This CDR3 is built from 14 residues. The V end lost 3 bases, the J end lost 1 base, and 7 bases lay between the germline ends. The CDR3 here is CASSFDRSNQPQHF. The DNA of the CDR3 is TGTGCCAGCAGTTTCGACAGGAGCAATCAGCCCCAGCATTTT.